This T cell receptor (beta chain) was observed in a study of shared clonotypes between healthy human individuals. On the study more broadly: Serving as donors were two women and three men, whose ages spanned 18 to 49.

Study-wide results and caveats: Researchers found naive subsets generally carried larger estimated richness than memory subsets. Sharing of clonotypes among donors was expected to vary with sequencing depth.

Sequenced by immunoSEQ multiplex PCR; TCRdb stores in-frame clones only, minus some. The table lists around 2,100,000 clones, approximately 95% of them singletons, with approximately 1% in the top ten. Concerning this clone itself: The target antigen is unknown.

Naive-designated CD8 cells lacked CD45RO, were positively enriched for CCR7, and omitted terminally differentiated effector memory CD45RA+ cells. Adults of Caucasian background living in Nashville, Tennessee made up all donors. The CDR3 is 16 amino acids. Trimming took 2 bases from V and 3 from J; bases not matched to a gene: 8. Germline assignment: CDR1 SGHRS and CDR2 YFSETQ. The sequenced material came from naive CD8+ T cells sorted from blood. The chain has TRBV5-1 and TRBJ2-5, with 9 bases aligning to TRBD2. The TCR comes from a man between 18 and 29 years old in good health. The CDR3 loop reads CASSFRSGGQKETQYF. CDR3 sequence (DNA): TGCGCCAGCAGCTTCCGTAGCGGGGGACAAAAAGAGACCCAGTACTTC.